Presented here are 12 T cell receptor beta chains from one specimen sequenced in a study of blood T cells in healthy people across ages. The second PCR ran roughly 6 to 12 cycles with a sample-barcoded 5' primer and J-beta primers. TCRdb re-analysed the 5' RACE reads in MiXCR, keeping a single row per CDR3 protein. The sample holds hundreds of thousands of distinct CDR3 sequences, about half seen once. Source material: blood. Source of these receptors: a man aged 55-75 years in good health.

The gene calls are TRBV27 and TRBJ1-4; D is undetermined. V lost 4 bases and J 0 bases, leaving 6 bases between the germline ends. The CDR3 consists of 14 residues. The germline V gene has CDR1 MNHEY and CDR2 SMNVEV (reference sequence). The DNA of the CDR3 is TGTGCCAGCAGTTCGTATGCAACTAATGAAAAACTGTTTTTT. Translation gives CASSSYATNEKLFF.

The chain has TRBV28 and TRBJ2-1; D remains ambiguous. This CDR3 region has 12 residues. V lost 10 bases and J 7 bases, leaving 14 bases between the germline ends. Germline assignment: CDR1 MDHEN and CDR2 SYDVKM. CDR3 DNA sequence: TGTGCCACGGCCGGCAGGCGGAATGAGCAGTTCTTC. It specifies CATAGRRNEQFF.

V usage is TRBV4-2 and J usage is TRBJ2-7; tentatively, D is TRBD1 (5 bases). Trimming removed 3 bases at V and 5 bases at J, with 11 bases between. Germline V gene sequence: CDR1 LGHNA, CDR2 YNFKEQ. This CDR3 comprises 13 residues. The CDR3 DNA reads as TGTGCCAGCAGCCACACCCAGGGAAACGAGCAGTACTTC. Translated, it gives CASSHTQGNEQYF.

This chain connects TRBV12-3 or TRBV12-4 to TRBJ1-6, with D unresolved. Trimming took 6 bases from V and 0 from J, leaving 12 bases between them. The CDR3 contains 16 residues. The CDR3: CASSRPMSSYNSPLHF. In DNA form, the CDR3 reads TGTGCCAGCAGCCGGCCAATGAGCTCCTATAATTCACCCCTCCACTTT.

CDR3 nucleotides: TGTGCCAGCAGTTACTCGAAATTCTCTCCGGGTACTAGCACAGATACGCAGTATTTT. Amino acid sequence: CASSYSKFSPGTSTDTQYF. V and J are TRBV6-2 or TRBV6-3 and TRBJ2-3; no firm D call. Trimming removed 0 bases from V and 0 bases from J, with 19 bases in between. The CDR3 extends over 19 amino acids. Germline V lookup: CDR1 MNHEY, CDR2 SVGEGT.

V is TRBV5-1 and J is TRBJ1-4, with 11 bases that match TRBD1. Germline trimming cut 1 base from V and 8 bases from J; bases unmatched to any gene: 4. CDR3 length: 15 amino acids. Germline CDR1 is SGHRS and CDR2 is YFSETQ. The CDR3 DNA is TGCGCCAGCAGCTTGTCGGGGACAGGGGGAGAAAAACTGTTTTTT. It yields the protein CASSLSGTGGEKLFF.

At least ten counts were recorded for this clonotype. The gene calls are TRBV4-3 and TRBJ1-2; no definite D call. V lost 0 bases, J lost 3 bases, and 11 bases lay in between. The germline CDR1 and CDR2 sequences are LGHNA and YSLEER. The CDR3 has 15 amino acids. CDR3 coding DNA: TGCGCCAGCAGCCAAGATCCCGCGGCGGACTATGGCTACACCTTC. As protein: CASSQDPAADYGYTF.

The chain has TRBV27 and TRBJ2-5; the D gene is possibly TRBD2 (6 bases). The V gene lost 0 bases and the J gene lost 2 bases, with 13 bases spanning the gap. Germline CDR1 and CDR2: MNHEY and SMNVEV (reference sequence). This CDR3 contains 16 residues. The CDR3 sequence: CASSLSGGVAQETQYF. CDR3 nucleotide sequence: TGTGCCAGCAGTTTATCGGGCGGGGTGGCTCAAGAGACCCAGTACTTC.

The chain links TRBV29-1 to TRBJ1-1; D gene uncertain. CDR3 size: 13 residues. V was pared by 3 bases and J by 3 bases, with 11 bases between. Germline CDR1 and CDR2: SQVTM and ANQGSEA. The CDR3 DNA reads TGCAGCGTTGACGGGCCTGGGGACACTGAAGCTTTCTTT. Translation: CSVDGPGDTEAFF.

This clonotype was recorded at least ten times. This chain connects TRBV12-5 to TRBJ2-3; 8 bases line up with TRBD2. CDR1 and CDR2 from the germline V gene are LGHNT and FRNRAP. The ends lost 7 bases at V and 2 bases at J; junction bases unmatched: 5. The CDR3 has 14 residues. The CDR3 is CASARGLDTDTQYF. As DNA, the CDR3 is TGTGCTAGTGCCCGGGGACTAGACACAGATACGCAGTATTTT.

The V and J genes are TRBV27 and TRBJ2-1; TRBD2 agrees at 8 bases. The V segment lost 1 base and the J segment 1 base; nucleotides outside the gene matches: 6. The CDR3 spans 17 residues. The germline V gene encodes CDR1 MNHEY and CDR2 SMNVEV (reference sequence). CDR3 protein: CASSLFWREESYNEQFF. DNA for the CDR3: TGTGCCAGCAGTTTATTCTGGCGGGAGGAGTCCTACAATGAGCAGTTCTTC.

This clonotype was picked up a small number of times. The chain carries TRBV12-3 or TRBV12-4 and TRBJ2-1; possible D gene TRBD2, 6 bases. The CDR3 length is 17 residues. Between the trimmed V and J ends, which lost 5 bases and 8 bases, there was a span of 25 bases. In DNA, the CDR3 is TGTGCCAGCAGTCTCCCCCCGGTAGGCGGGCGGGGTTATGAGCAGTTCTTC. Amino acids: CASSLPPVGGRGYEQFF.